These 27 T cell receptor beta chains were sequenced from one sample in a study of T cell changes during pregnancy in multiple sclerosis (dated by TCRdb to between 2018 and 2021). Preparation of the library involved the immunoSEQ multiplex PCR assay. TCRdb took this table from immuneACCESS and kept in-frame rearrangements with V and J called. Such tables lack part of the clones; where checked against another copy, unresolved V genes explain under half of the gap, and the rest is unexplained. Here the sample has about 41,000 clones; over 90% occur a single time. The ten largest account for 7% of the sample. The specimen comprised CD8+ T cells from peripheral blood mononuclear cells, sampled in the third trimester of pregnancy. All receptors come from a female donor with multiple sclerosis, enrolled in a pregnancy study.

The CDR3 DNA sequence: TGTGCCAGCAGCCCAGAGGGACAGGCCCTCCTGGAGCAGTACTTC. It yields the protein CASSPEGQALLEQYF. This sequence joins TRBV11-2 and TRBJ2-7; 8 nucleotides match TRBD1. Germline V gives CDR1 SGHAT, CDR2 FQNNGV. The CDR3 has 15 amino acids. Trimming took 5 bases from V and 7 from J; bases not matched to a gene: 13.

This chain joins TRBV27 and TRBJ1-2; 8 bases align to TRBD1. Trimming removed 4 bases from V and 7 bases from J; junction bases left unmatched: 17. The CDR3 totals 17 residues. The germline gives CDR1 MNHEY, CDR2 SMNVEV (reference sequence). CDR3: CASSSIPAGTGSPGYTF. For the CDR3, the DNA is TGTGCCAGCAGTTCGATTCCAGCCGGGACAGGATCCCCTGGCTACACCTTC.

The V gene is TRBV7-9, the J gene TRBJ1-1, with no clear D. CDR1 is SEHNR, CDR2 FQNEAQ, per germline (reference sequence). Trimming shortened V by 4 bases and J by 5 bases, and 17 bases separated the two germline ends. This CDR3 has 15 residues. The CDR3 DNA reads as TGTGCCAGCAGCTCCCCGGGAGCCGTGGGTACTGAAGCTTTCTTT. It is translated as CASSSPGAVGTEAFF.

V is TRBV7-6 and J is TRBJ1-1, with TRBD1 as a possible D gene (6 bases). The V gene lost 5 bases and the J gene lost 3 bases, with 10 bases spanning the gap. The CDR3 loop spans 13 amino acids. The germline V gene has CDR1 SGHVS and CDR2 FNYEAQ. CDR3 sequence reads: CASSGRGDTEAFF. CDR3 sequence (DNA): TGTGCCAGCAGCGGGAGGGGGGACACTGAAGCTTTCTTT.

This clone has only a few counts. The CDR3 coding sequence is TGTGCCTGGAGGGCTCCGGGGGGCAGAATCTACGAGCAGTACTTC. It is translated as CAWRAPGGRIYEQYF. The chain couples TRBV30 to TRBJ2-7, with D possibly being TRBD2 (7 bases). The CDR3 runs to 15 residues. The V and J ends lost 3 bases and 3 bases respectively, with 18 bases between them. CDR1 and CDR2 from the germline V gene are GTSNPN and SVGIG (reference sequence).

CDR3 sequence: CASRFRRGPDGDIQYF. The CDR3 coding sequence is TGTGCCAGTAGGTTTCGGCGGGGGCCCGATGGGGACATTCAGTACTTC. The chain carries TRBV19 and TRBJ2-4; possibly TRBD2 for D (7 bases). The V end was cut by 6 bases, the J end by 8 bases, with 23 bases between. The V gene's germline CDR1 is LNHDA and CDR2 SQIVND (reference sequence). There are 16 residues in the CDR3.

J is TRBJ2-3 and V is TRBV7-8; 13 bases match TRBD2. V shed 2 bases and J 6 bases; nucleotides not matched to a gene: 5. Germline loops: CDR1 SGHVS, CDR2 FQNEAQ. The CDR3 has 16 residues. The DNA for the CDR3 is TGTGCCAGCAGCTTAACTAGCGGGGGGGGCCCGGATACGCAGTATTTT. It encodes CASSLTSGGGPDTQYF.

The gene calls are TRBV2 and TRBJ2-1, with a weak D call TRBD2 (6 bases). Trimming stripped 3 bases from V and 4 bases from J, with 16 bases between. The CDR3 extends over 16 amino acids. The germline CDR1 and CDR2 sequences are SNHLY and FYNNEI. CDR3 nucleotide sequence: TGTGCCAGCAGTGAGGTGGGTTCCGGGACTTACAATGAGCAGTTCTTC. Its protein product is CASSEVGSGTYNEQFF.

The genes are TRBV7-2 and TRBJ2-7; 9 bases match TRBD1. The CDR3 is made up of 17 amino acids. Germline CDR1 and CDR2: SGHTA and FQGNSA. J lost 2 bases, V lost 6 bases, and 14 bases had no gene match. CDR3 nucleotides: TGTGCCAGCAGTCCTACTCCGGGACAGGGATTCCCCTACGAGCAGTACTTC. Translated: CASSPTPGQGFPYEQYF.

This chain connects TRBV7-9 to TRBJ2-7, with 12 bases fitting TRBD2. The CDR3 totals 18 residues. V lost 1 base and J lost 3; bases outside the gene matches: 10. Germline CDR1 is SEHNR and CDR2 is FQNEAQ (reference sequence). The DNA of the CDR3 is TGTGCCAGCAGCTTAGGACTAGCGGGAGAGGCGTCTTTCTACGAGCAGTACTTC. It codes for CASSLGLAGEASFYEQYF.

The chain is built from TRBV9 and TRBJ2-3; 9 nucleotides match TRBD1. Trimming cost V 3 bases and J 6 bases; bases outside gene matches: 11. CDR3 length equals 16 residues. Germline V gives CDR1 SGDLS, CDR2 YYNGEE. The CDR3 loop reads CASSDGQGFLSDTQYF. As DNA, the CDR3 is TGTGCCAGCAGCGACGGACAGGGGTTTTTATCGGATACGCAGTATTTT.

The chain recombines TRBV4-3 with TRBJ1-2; D is unresolved. The V end was cut by 0 bases, the J end by 8 bases, with 10 bases between. This CDR3 is built from 13 residues. The germline V gene encodes CDR1 LGHNA and CDR2 YSLEER. DNA for the CDR3: TGCGCCAGCAGCCAAGAACCTGAAGCGGGCTACACCTTC. Protein sequence: CASSQEPEAGYTF.

The V gene is TRBV6-5, the J gene TRBJ2-5; D might be TRBD1 (6 bases). The V end lost 3 bases, the J end lost 5 bases, and 16 bases lay between the germline ends. The CDR3 contains 15 residues. Germline CDR1 is MNHEY and CDR2 is SVGAGI. Here the CDR3 reads CASSYEYLTGETQYF. Here the CDR3 DNA reads TGTGCCAGCAGTTATGAGTACTTGACAGGCGAGACCCAGTACTTC.

The V and J genes are TRBV4-1 and TRBJ1-1; D may be TRBD1 (5 bases). CDR3 size: 15 residues. The germline V gene has CDR1 MGHRA and CDR2 YSYEKL. V was trimmed by 0 bases and J by 5 bases, leaving 13 bases between them. The CDR3 spells CASSQDGGGWTEAFF. In DNA, the CDR3 is TGCGCCAGCAGCCAAGATGGGGGGGGGTGGACTGAAGCTTTCTTT.

Only one count was recorded for this clone. The genes are TRBV27 and TRBJ2-5; TRBD2 agrees at 10 bases. Germline V lookup: CDR1 MNHEY, CDR2 SMNVEV (reference sequence). V was pared by 8 bases and J by 6 bases, with 9 bases of the junction left unmatched. This CDR3 has 14 amino acids. The chain's CDR3 is CASSLAGYQQTQYF. The CDR3 DNA sequence: TGTGCCAGCTCACTAGCGGGATATCAACAGACCCAGTACTTC.

The gene calls are TRBV25-1 and TRBJ2-4, with D uncertain. From germline, CDR1 is MGHDK and CDR2 SYGVNS. There are 14 residues in the CDR3. Trimming removed 4 bases from V and 1 base from J, with 8 bases in between. The CDR3 here is CASSGWAAKNIQYF. The CDR3 DNA sequence: TGTGCCAGCAGTGGTTGGGCGGCCAAAAACATTCAGTACTTC.

Only one count was recorded for this clone. CDR3 amino acids: CASRDRVFEQYF. CDR3 coding DNA: TGTGCCAGCAGGGACAGGGTATTCGAGCAGTACTTC. The V call is TRBV11-3, the J call TRBJ2-7; 8 bases fit TRBD1. CDR1 is SGHNT and CDR2 is YENEEA in the germline V gene. V shed 6 bases, J shed 6 bases, and the junction held 4 bases outside the gene matches. CDR3 length equals 12 residues.

This chain connects TRBV2 to TRBJ1-1, with 10 bases fitting TRBD1. From germline, CDR1 is SNHLY and CDR2 FYNNEI. V shed 11 bases and J 1 base; nucleotides not matched to a gene: 4. CDR3 size: 13 residues. CDR3 in amino acids: CAGTGATNTEAFF. The DNA of the CDR3 is TGTGCCGGGACAGGGGCGACGAACACTGAAGCTTTCTTT.

V gene TRBV10-3 combines with J gene TRBJ2-3, with 8 bases lining up with TRBD2. Germline V gene data show CDR1 as ENHRY and CDR2 as SYGVKD. The CDR3 is 15 amino acids. V lost 3 bases and J lost 5; bases outside the gene matches: 7. CDR3 nucleotide sequence: TGTGCCATCAGTGAAATGGCGGGGGGCGGAGATACGCAGTATTTT. This translates into CAISEMAGGGDTQYF.

This chain joins TRBV4-3 and TRBJ2-3; D unresolved. Germline loops: CDR1 LGHNA, CDR2 YSLEER. CDR3 length: 15 amino acids. Trimming left V 0 bases short and J 0 bases short, with 7 bases between. The CDR3 is CASSQEYLSTDTQYF. The CDR3 DNA reads TGCGCCAGCAGCCAAGAATATCTTAGCACAGATACGCAGTATTTT.

The chain combines TRBV10-3 with TRBJ2-2, with 9 nucleotides matching TRBD1. V shed 9 bases and J 0 bases; nucleotides not matched to a gene: 14. The CDR3 has 18 residues. CDR1 is ENHRY and CDR2 is SYGVKD in the germline V gene. CDR3 sequence (DNA): TGTGCCATTGTCAAACCGGGACAGGGATCCTCGAACACCGGGGAGCTGTTTTTT. This gives the protein CAIVKPGQGSSNTGELFF.

The table lists this clone with a few counts. This sequence joins TRBV2 and TRBJ2-1; 11 bases are shared with TRBD2. Trimming at V came to 3 bases and at J to 0 bases, leaving 10 bases not matched to a gene. CDR1 and CDR2 from the germline V gene are SNHLY and FYNNEI. This CDR3 is 19 amino acids long. CDR3 DNA sequence: TGTGCCAGCAGTGAGCTAGGTCTAGCGGGGGGCAACTCCTACAATGAGCAGTTCTTC. Amino acids: CASSELGLAGGNSYNEQFF.

The V gene is TRBV19, the J gene TRBJ1-3, with D unclear. The CDR3 runs to 14 residues. V shed 5 bases and J shed 0 bases, with 8 bases lying between them. The germline V gene encodes CDR1 LNHDA and CDR2 SQIVND (reference sequence). CDR3 residues: CASSYLSSGNTIYF. For the CDR3, the DNA is TGTGCCAGTAGTTATCTCAGCTCTGGAAACACCATATATTTT.

The chain couples TRBV21-1 to TRBJ1-5; the table assigns TRBD1, which was not confirmed against the DNA. TRBV21-1 is described as a pseudogene. The CDR3 contains 19 residues. The DNA for the CDR3 is TGTGCCAGCAGCAAAGTTAGTGAGGAGGGGGCGCGTGGCAATCAGCCCCAGCATTTT. Its protein is CASSKVSEEGARGNQPQHF.

J is TRBJ2-1 and V is TRBV20-1, with no clear D. The length of the CDR3 is 8 residues. Germline V gene sequence: CDR1 DFQATT, CDR2 SNEGSKA (reference sequence). CDR3 sequence reads: CGLFEQFF. DNA of the CDR3: TGCGGGCTCTTCGAGCAGTTCTTC.

The chain employs TRBV7-2 and TRBJ1-1; no firm D call. Trimming pared 6 bases from V and 7 bases from J, leaving 15 bases between. Germline CDR1 SGHTA, CDR2 FQGNSA. The CDR3 is made up of 13 amino acids. DNA for the CDR3: TGTGCCAGCAGACCCAAAGCTTCCCATGAAGCTTTCTTT. Protein product: CASRPKASHEAFF.

The rearrangement joins TRBV27 to TRBJ1-1; D possibly corresponds to TRBD1 (6 bases). This CDR3 is built from 14 residues. V was cut by 5 bases and J by 1 base, with 11 bases left in between. CDR1 and CDR2 from the germline V gene are MNHEY and SMNVEV (reference sequence). CDR3 sequence (DNA): TGTGCCAGCAGTCTGAGGACAGCGAACACTGAAGCTTTCTTT. Its protein product is CASSLRTANTEAFF.